This TCR beta chain comes out of a study of shared clonotypes between healthy human individuals. The overall study: The plates for each donor numbered three CD4 naive, three CD4 memory, two CD8 naive and one CD8 memory.

Assay used: immunoSEQ multiplex PCR; TCRdb lists only in-frame clones, some missing. Seen here are roughly 1,500,000 clones, approximately 98.5% observed once, and the top ten hold 0.36%. Broader study findings: Clonotype sharing across a few donors was observed for around 5% of naive CD4 clonotypes. Lower generation probabilities were found for non-shared clonotypes than for those shared by all four donors. Compared with memory subsets, naive subsets generally had larger estimated richness.

The germline V gene has CDR1 MNHEY and CDR2 SMNVEV (reference sequence). The CDR3 sequence is 16 residues long. Trimming removed 6 bases from V and 8 bases from J; junction bases left unmatched: 10. Note on this clone: Its antigen remains unidentified.

This sequence originates from a man aged 30 to 39 in good health. Sequenced material: naive CD4+ T cells sorted from blood. As to subset: CD45RA+ positively selected. V gene TRBV27 combines with J gene TRBJ2-1, with TRBD2 matching 13 bases. Written as DNA, the CDR3 is TGTGCCAGCAGACGACCCGGACTAGCGGGAGTCCATGAGCAGTTCTTC. Translated: CASRRPGLAGVHEQFF.